The clone carrying this T cell receptor (beta chain) was counted at least ten times. RNA transcripts yielded amplified TCR beta CDR3 regions. The study used the HTBI primer set for a first-round RT-PCR of the TCR CDR3. TCRdb analysed the multiplex PCR reads with MiXCR anew, one entry per CDR3 protein. The sample carries roughly 570,000 distinct CDR3 sequences, about 15% recorded once. V was cut by 2 bases and J by 0 bases, with 9 bases left in between. CDR3 size: 14 residues. Germline V gene data show CDR1 as SGHKS and CDR2 as YYEKEE (reference sequence). This sample was taken from a study of T cells in Graves' hyperthyroidism and ophthalmopathy.

This TCR derives from a woman in her twenties or thirties with Graves' hyperthyroidism. The chain couples TRBV5-5 to TRBJ2-7; D may be TRBD2 (5 bases). The sequencing sample was made of blood. CDR3 DNA: TGTGCCAGCAGCTTCGGGCTAGCCTCCTACGAGCAGTACTTC. Its protein product is CASSFGLASYEQYF.